This TCR beta chain derives from a study of technical replicates of blood from a handful of donors. This clone has only a few counts. V lost 6 bases, J lost 0 bases, and 6 bases lay in between. The length of the CDR3 is 13 residues. In germline, CDR1 is MNHNS, CDR2 SASEGT. TCRdb's table, derived via immunoSEQ multiplex PCR, lists solely in-frame clones and lacks some. Of about 73,000 clones listed, about 92% are singletons. Specimen: T cells isolated from PBMCs. The gene calls are TRBV6-1 and TRBJ1-5; a possible D gene is TRBD1 (5 bases). The clonotype comes from a human donor in good health. CDR3 in amino acids: CASSDSSNQPQHF. The CDR3 DNA reads TGTGCCAGCAGCGACAGTAGCAATCAGCCCCAGCATTTT.